This is a list of T cell receptor beta chains from one sample in a study of early stage breast cancer tumors. Assay: immunoSEQ multiplex PCR; the TCRdb copy retains only in-frame clones and omits some. The sample contains tens of thousands of clones, approximately 75% of which appear only once. Sequenced material: blood. Receptors originate from a person aged 45 to 60 with breast cancer. Both conserved end residues are part of each CDR3. Each record gives: clone size, D gene, J gene, V gene, CDR3 protein, CDR3 DNA. A D gene is named only where the DNA matches it firmly. Expanded clones get a size class; other rows say once, few or many, or leave the size out.

clone size: NA; D gene: NA; J gene: TRBJ1-1; V gene: TRBV11-2; CDR3 protein: CASRGVRGNTEAFF; CDR3 DNA: TGTGCCAGCAGGGGGGTTCGGGGGAACACTGAAGCTTTCTTT
clone size: NA; D gene: NA; J gene: TRBJ1-1; V gene: TRBV19; CDR3 protein: CASSPEAGGGTEAFF; CDR3 DNA: TGTGCCAGTAGTCCTGAAGCGGGGGGGGGCACTGAAGCTTTCTTT
clone size: NA; D gene: NA; J gene: TRBJ1-2; V gene: TRBV6-5; CDR3 protein: CASSYSTADLYGYTF; CDR3 DNA: TGTGCCAGCAGTTACTCGACAGCCGATTTATATGGCTACACCTTC
clone size: NA; D gene: NA; J gene: TRBJ2-3; V gene: TRBV5-5; CDR3 protein: CASSLEGQFGDTQYF; CDR3 DNA: TGTGCCAGCAGCTTGGAGGGCCAGTTTGGAGATACGCAGTATTTT
clone size: NA; D gene: NA; J gene: TRBJ2-7; V gene: TRBV7-9; CDR3 protein: CASSLDYVSYEQYF; CDR3 DNA: TGTGCCAGCAGCTTAGACTACGTATCCTACGAGCAGTACTTC
clone size: NA; D gene: NA; J gene: TRBJ2-1; V gene: TRBV9; CDR3 protein: CASSGQAGIYNEQFF; CDR3 DNA: TGTGCCAGCAGCGGACAGGCGGGAATCTACAATGAGCAGTTCTTC
clone size: NA; D gene: NA; J gene: TRBJ1-1; V gene: TRBV5-1; CDR3 protein: CASSLTAENTEAFF; CDR3 DNA: TGCGCCAGCAGCCTGACAGCAGAAAACACTGAAGCTTTCTTT
clone size: NA; D gene: TRBD2; J gene: TRBJ2-5; V gene: TRBV5-6; CDR3 protein: CASSPGLAAETQYF; CDR3 DNA: TGTGCCAGCAGCCCGGGACTAGCGGCCGAGACCCAGTACTTC
clone size: NA; D gene: NA; J gene: TRBJ2-3; V gene: TRBV28; CDR3 protein: CASSLMTGTDTQYF; CDR3 DNA: TGTGCCAGCAGTTTAATGACGGGCACAGATACGCAGTATTTT
clone size: NA; D gene: NA; J gene: TRBJ2-1; V gene: TRBV5-1; CDR3 protein: CASSSGQSYNEQFF; CDR3 DNA: TGCGCCAGCAGCTCCGGACAGTCCTACAATGAGCAGTTCTTC
clone size: NA; D gene: NA; J gene: TRBJ2-4; V gene: TRBV4-3; CDR3 protein: CASSRGDGNIQYF; CDR3 DNA: TGCGCCAGCAGCCGGGGGGATGGCAACATTCAGTACTTC
clone size: NA; D gene: NA; J gene: TRBJ2-7; V gene: TRBV4-1; CDR3 protein: CASSQDQGTTYEQYF; CDR3 DNA: TGCGCCAGCAGCCAAGATCAGGGGACGACCTACGAGCAGTACTTC
clone size: once; D gene: TRBD1; J gene: TRBJ1-2; V gene: TRBV6-1; CDR3 protein: CASRRTGRNYGYTF; CDR3 DNA: TGTGCCAGCAGGAGGACAGGGAGGAACTATGGCTACACCTTC
clone size: NA; D gene: NA; J gene: TRBJ2-7; V gene: TRBV12-2; CDR3 protein: CASRLSSSGRADEQYF; CDR3 DNA: TGTGCAAGTCGCTTATCATCTAGCGGGAGGGCCGACGAGCAGTACTTC
clone size: once; D gene: TRBD2; J gene: TRBJ2-4; V gene: TRBV20-1; CDR3 protein: CSASLAGGQYF; CDR3 DNA: TGCAGTGCTAGCCTAGCGGGTGGGCAGTACTTC
clone size: once; D gene: NA; J gene: TRBJ2-4; V gene: TRBV10-3; CDR3 protein: CAIGEGLAKNIQYF; CDR3 DNA: TGTGCCATCGGGGAAGGTCTAGCCAAAAACATTCAGTACTTC
clone size: NA; D gene: TRBD1; J gene: TRBJ1-1; V gene: TRBV6-6; CDR3 protein: CASSFLQGAEAFF; CDR3 DNA: TGTGCCAGCAGCTTCCTACAGGGGGCTGAAGCTTTCTTT
clone size: NA; D gene: NA; J gene: TRBJ2-7; V gene: TRBV6-5; CDR3 protein: CATRTPGSSYEQYF; CDR3 DNA: TGTGCCACACGGACGCCAGGTAGCTCCTACGAGCAGTACTTC
clone size: NA; D gene: NA; J gene: TRBJ1-3; V gene: TRBV19; CDR3 protein: CASSIGEAGNTIYF; CDR3 DNA: TGTGCCAGTAGTATTGGGGAAGCTGGAAACACCATATATTTT
clone size: NA; D gene: NA; J gene: TRBJ2-7; V gene: TRBV19; CDR3 protein: CASSIAAGLYEQYF; CDR3 DNA: TGTGCCAGTAGTATAGCTGCGGGATTATACGAGCAGTACTTC
clone size: NA; D gene: NA; J gene: TRBJ2-5; V gene: TRBV18; CDR3 protein: CASSPSPVPETQYF; CDR3 DNA: TGTGCCAGCTCACCATCTCCCGTGCCAGAGACCCAGTACTTC
clone size: NA; D gene: NA; J gene: TRBJ2-2; V gene: TRBV15; CDR3 protein: CATSRDNRRLTNTGELFF; CDR3 DNA: TGTGCCACCAGCAGAGATAATAGGCGCCTCACGAACACCGGGGAGCTGTTTTTT
clone size: NA; D gene: NA; J gene: TRBJ1-2; V gene: TRBV19; CDR3 protein: CASAWEGNYGYTF; CDR3 DNA: TGTGCCAGTGCTTGGGAAGGGAACTATGGCTACACCTTC
clone size: NA; D gene: NA; J gene: TRBJ2-7; V gene: TRBV9; CDR3 protein: CASSPPTPNSYEQYF; CDR3 DNA: TGTGCCAGCAGCCCCCCAACGCCGAACTCCTACGAGCAGTACTTC